The clone carrying this T cell receptor beta chain was picked up many times. The target antigen is unknown. Losses at the gene ends were 2 bases for V and 2 bases for J; bases not matched to a gene: 5. This CDR3 contains 16 residues. CDR1 is MDHEN and CDR2 is SYDVKM in the germline V gene. The sample originates from a study of early T cells in non-severe SARS-CoV-2 infection. Study overall: Alpha and beta chains were unpaired, from unsorted whole-blood bulk RNA. General observations from the study: A preference for anti-spike CD8 responses marked VDJdb matching, which missed private and CD4 specificities.

As part of library construction, unique molecular identifiers were attached to individual cDNA molecules. TCRdb ran MiXCR on the 5' RACE reads and lists one entry per CDR3 protein. Counted here are tens of thousands of distinct CDR3 sequences, roughly 13% occurring once; the ten biggest clones make up around 3%. The source of this sequence is an adult who was a healthcare worker with PCR-confirmed SARS-CoV-2 infection or an uninfected control (not recorded which). Source material: whole blood. This chain uses TRBV28 with TRBJ2-5; the match to TRBD1 covers 10 bases. In DNA, the CDR3 is TGTGCCAGCAGTTTAAGGGGACAGGGGATACAAGAGACCCAGTACTTC. Translated, it gives CASSLRGQGIQETQYF. The entire variable domain, with the rest obtained from reference TRBV28 and TRBJ2-5, is as follows: DVKVTQSSRYLVKRTGEKVFLECVQDMDHENMFWYRQDPGLGLRLIYFSYDVKMKEKGDIPEGYSVSREKKERFSLILESASTNQTSMYLCASSLRGQGIQETQYFGPGTRLLVL.